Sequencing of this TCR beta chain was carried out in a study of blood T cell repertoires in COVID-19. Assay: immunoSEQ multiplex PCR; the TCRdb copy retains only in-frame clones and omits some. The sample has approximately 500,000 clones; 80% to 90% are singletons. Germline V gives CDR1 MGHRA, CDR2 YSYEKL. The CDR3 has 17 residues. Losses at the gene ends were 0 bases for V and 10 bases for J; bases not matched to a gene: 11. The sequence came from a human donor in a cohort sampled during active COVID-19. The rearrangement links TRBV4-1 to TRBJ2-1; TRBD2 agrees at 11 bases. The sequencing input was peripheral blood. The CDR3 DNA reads TGCGCCAGCAGCCAAGATCTTACTAGCGGGAGAAGGAGCGAGCAGTTCTTC. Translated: CASSQDLTSGRRSEQFF.